The sequence of this T cell receptor (beta chain) was determined in a study of T cell repertoires in cytomegalovirus infection. Study at large: From public TCR beta signatures came an indication of both CMV infection and matching HLA type.

A single record per CDR3 protein comes from TCRdb applying MiXCR to the reads. Of approximately 100,000 distinct CDR3 sequences in the sample, less than 55% were seen once. This clonotype was seen only once. Its antigen is undetermined. Study results and caveats: CMV-specific TCR beta clonotypes restricted by HLA-C dominated the ex vivo response. Cumulated frequencies of public TCR beta families served to identify carriers of CMV plus the relevant HLA.

This clonotype was sampled from a human donor in good health (CMV status not recorded). Some clones in this sample may be carry-over from other donors' samples. Sample: CD8+ T cells from cultured PBMCs, taken from culture after CMV antigen stimulation.

In DNA, the CDR3 is TGTGCCAGCAGTCAGGGACAGGCGAATTCACCCCTCCACTTT. Translating gives CASSQGQANSPLHF. The genes are TRBV2 and TRBJ1-6, with 8 nucleotides matching TRBD1. The length of the CDR3 is 14 residues. The germline V gene encodes CDR1 SNHLY and CDR2 FYNNEI. The V and J ends lost 5 bases and 7 bases, in that order; junction bases with no gene match: 4.